These T cell receptor beta chains were read from a single sample in a study of cytomegalovirus exposure and HLA in healthy donors. Libraries were prepared by immunoSEQ multiplex PCR; TCRdb keeps only in-frame clonotypes and omits some of them. The sample records about 180,000 clones, over 75% being singletons. Sequencing was carried out using PBMCs. The receptor set was obtained from a man between 60 and 70 years old in good health and CMV-seronegative. Each CDR3 is given with its conserved first and last residue. The order of the fields is D gene, J gene, clone size, V gene, CDR3 protein, CDR3 DNA. The D gene is left open where the match is weak. Only part of the rows carry a size: once, few, many, or a class if the clone is expanded.

TRBD2 TRBJ2-1 . TRBV18 CASSSTSGKGANEQFF TGTGCCAGCTCATCGACTAGCGGGAAGGGGGCCAATGAGCAGTTCTTC
TRBD2 TRBJ2-3 once TRBV5-4 CASTFSGQDTQYF TGTGCCAGCACCTTTAGCGGGCAAGATACGCAGTATTTT
TRBD1 TRBJ2-3 once TRBV5-4 CASHRGVTDTQYF TGTGCCAGCCACAGGGGCGTCACAGATACGCAGTATTTT
. TRBJ2-7 . TRBV7-9 CASSSEQYEQYF TGTGCCAGCAGCTCAGAACAGTACGAGCAGTACTTC
. TRBJ2-3 . TRBV2 CASSFNRHTQYF TGTGCCAGCAGCTTTAACAGGCATACGCAGTATTTT
TRBD2 TRBJ2-3 . TRBV4-3 CASSLSGMTDTQYF TGCGCCAGCAGCCTTAGCGGGATGACAGATACGCAGTATTTT
. TRBJ2-2 . TRBV15 CATSRDLVQGRAGELFF TGTGCCACCAGCAGAGATCTTGTACAGGGAAGGGCCGGGGAGCTGTTTTTT
. TRBJ1-2 few TRBV9 CASSVGEGFGYTF TGTGCCAGCAGCGTAGGGGAGGGATTTGGCTACACCTTC
. TRBJ2-7 . TRBV6-1 CASRRDSTSYEQYF TGTGCCAGCAGGCGGGACAGCACCTCCTACGAGCAGTACTTC
. TRBJ2-2 . TRBV7-2 CASSSLLGRGELFF TGTGCCAGCAGCTCCTTACTAGGCCGCGGGGAGCTGTTTTTT
TRBD2 TRBJ2-1 . TRBV10-3 CAISDGGRTSGRNNEQFF TGTGCCATCAGTGATGGGGGGAGGACTAGCGGGAGGAACAATGAGCAGTTCTTC
TRBD1 TRBJ1-2 . TRBV5-1 CASSPGTGGAGRGYTF TGCGCCAGCAGCCCCGGGACAGGGGGCGCAGGTAGAGGCTACACCTTC
TRBD1 TRBJ1-2 few TRBV5-1 CASSQATGENGYTF TGCGCCAGCAGCCAAGCGACAGGGGAGAATGGCTACACCTTC
TRBD1 TRBJ2-5 few TRBV5-5 CASSWGQGAGETQYF TGTGCCAGCAGCTGGGGACAGGGGGCCGGAGAGACCCAGTACTTC
. TRBJ1-1 . TRBV5-6 CASSRAAIPEAFF TGTGCCAGCAGCCGTGCGGCGATACCTGAAGCTTTCTTT
. TRBJ2-7 . TRBV6-6 CASTDTSYEQYF TGTGCCAGCACAGACACCTCCTACGAGCAGTACTTC
. TRBJ2-1 . TRBV7-3 CASSFVAGEHNEQFF TGTGCCAGCAGCTTTGTCGCAGGGGAGCACAATGAGCAGTTCTTC
. TRBJ2-7 . TRBV6-5 CASTYAPYRAGGEQYF TGTGCCAGCACTTACGCCCCCTACAGGGCGGGCGGCGAGCAGTACTTC
. TRBJ1-1 . TRBV5-1 CASSWGGGNTEAFF TGCGCCAGCAGCTGGGGCGGGGGGAACACTGAAGCTTTCTTT
. TRBJ1-2 . TRBV29-1 CSVGAGQTNYGYTF TGCAGCGTTGGCGCCGGACAGACTAACTATGGCTACACCTTC
TRBD2 TRBJ2-6 . TRBV13 CASSHQTAGGPRSGANVLTF TGTGCCAGCAGTCATCAAACCGCGGGGGGACCCCGCTCTGGGGCCAACGTCCTGACTTTC
TRBD2 TRBJ2-5 . TRBV5-4 CASTGGALETQYF TGTGCCAGCACCGGGGGGGCGCTGGAGACCCAGTACTTC
. TRBJ2-5 . TRBV7-3 CASIPGRSAGSTVGQETQYF TGTGCCAGCATCCCAGGCCGGTCGGCGGGGTCCACAGTCGGCCAAGAGACCCAGTACTTC
TRBD1 TRBJ1-2 . TRBV2 CASRSGTGISYGYPF TGTGCCAGCAGATCCGGGACAGGGATAAGCTATGGCTACCCCTTC
TRBD2 TRBJ2-5 . TRBV15 CATSRDRAAGGQETQYF TGTGCCACCAGCAGAGATCGGGCGGCGGGGGGTCAAGAGACCCAGTACTTC
. TRBJ2-1 few TRBV6-5 CASRGTLSSYNEQFF TGTGCCAGCAGGGGGACACTGAGCTCCTACAATGAGCAGTTCTTC
. TRBJ2-7 few TRBV7-9 CASSPDKVYEQYF TGTGCCAGCAGCCCTGACAAGGTCTACGAGCAGTACTTC
. TRBJ1-6 . TRBV2 CASERDGEGALHF TGTGCCAGCGAAAGGGACGGCGAGGGGGCCCTCCACTTT
. TRBJ1-6 . TRBV6-6 CASSYSDYNSPLNF TGTGCCAGCAGTTACTCGGACTATAATTCACCCCTCAACTTT
TRBD1 TRBJ2-5 . TRBV7-9 CASSPDRGETQYF TGTGCCAGCAGCCCGGACAGGGGTGAGACCCAGTACTTC
. TRBJ1-5 few TRBV18 CASSQDGQYSNQPQHF TGTGCCAGCTCACAGGATGGACAGTATAGCAATCAGCCCCAGCATTTT
TRBD1 TRBJ1-5 once TRBV18 CASSPGQGASNQPQHF TGTGCCAGCTCTCCCGGACAGGGGGCTAGCAATCAGCCCCAGCATTTT
TRBD1 TRBJ2-7 few TRBV5-4 CASSSLPPGTGGRYEQYF TGTGCCAGCAGCTCTCTGCCCCCGGGGACAGGGGGTAGGTACGAGCAGTACTTC
. TRBJ2-1 . TRBV30 CAWNRDTSYNEQFF TGTGCCTGGAATCGGGACACTTCATACAATGAGCAGTTCTTC
TRBD1 TRBJ1-1 . TRBV29-1 CSARQGGNTEAFF TGCAGCGCAAGACAGGGGGGGAACACTGAAGCTTTCTTT
TRBD1 TRBJ1-4 . TRBV29-1 CSVGQGEVREKLFF TGCAGCGTGGGACAGGGGGAGGTTCGGGAAAAACTGTTTTTT
TRBD2 TRBJ2-1 . TRBV10-2 CASSVLAGNEQFF TGCGCCAGCAGTGTCCTAGCGGGGAATGAGCAGTTCTTC
TRBD1 TRBJ2-3 . TRBV15 CATSRSPGGIGDTQYF TGTGCCACCAGCAGAAGTCCAGGGGGCATTGGAGATACGCAGTATTTT
. TRBJ1-1 . TRBV6-4 CASSVTMGDTEAFF TGTGCCAGCAGTGTCACAATGGGCGACACTGAAGCTTTCTTT
. TRBJ1-2 . TRBV19 CASQTGGVNGYTF TGTGCCTCCCAGACGGGTGGAGTTAATGGCTACACCTTC
TRBD2 TRBJ2-1 . TRBV7-9 CASSFSGLGRNEQFF TGTGCCAGCAGCTTCTCGGGACTAGGCCGCAATGAGCAGTTCTTC
. TRBJ1-3 few TRBV19 CATSRGAGNTIYF TGTGCTACGTCCAGGGGAGCTGGAAACACCATATATTTT
TRBD1 TRBJ2-3 . TRBV10-3 CAISESSGQGTDTQYF TGTGCCATCAGTGAGTCGTCTGGACAGGGAACAGATACGCAGTATTTT
. TRBJ1-5 few TRBV6-6 CASSYEGESNQPQHF TGTGCCAGCAGTTACGAAGGGGAAAGCAATCAGCCCCAGCATTTT
TRBD2 TRBJ2-1 . TRBV5-1 CASSFRAGSSYNEQFF TGCGCCAGCAGCTTTCGAGCGGGGAGCTCCTACAATGAGCAGTTCTTC
. TRBJ1-2 . TRBV19 CASSKTRNNYGYTF TGTGCCAGTAGTAAGACAAGGAATAACTATGGCTACACCTTC
TRBD1 TRBJ2-7 . TRBV9 CASSPGTDSYEQYF TGTGCCAGCAGCCCCGGGACAGACTCCTACGAGCAGTACTTC
. TRBJ2-1 . TRBV19 CASSATGADYNEQFF TGTGCCAGTAGTGCTACGGGAGCGGATTACAATGAGCAGTTCTTC
. TRBJ2-7 . TRBV7-8 CASSSYTSSYEQYF TGTGCCAGCAGCTCTTACACCAGCTCCTACGAGCAGTACTTC
TRBD1 TRBJ1-5 . TRBV28 CASSWGQYSNQPQHF TGTGCCAGCAGTTGGGGACAGTATAGCAATCAGCCCCAGCATTTT
. TRBJ1-1 . TRBV2 CASSDEVTDTEAFF TGTGCCAGCAGTGACGAGGTGACGGACACTGAAGCTTTCTTT
TRBD2 TRBJ2-6 . TRBV4-2 CASSQGGSGGPGGANVLTF TGTGCCAGCAGCCAAGGTGGTAGCGGGGGTCCCGGTGGGGCCAACGTCCTGACTTTC
TRBD2 TRBJ2-1 . TRBV29-1 CSVEESGGGSYNEQFF TGCAGCGTTGAAGAGAGCGGGGGAGGTTCCTACAATGAGCAGTTCTTC